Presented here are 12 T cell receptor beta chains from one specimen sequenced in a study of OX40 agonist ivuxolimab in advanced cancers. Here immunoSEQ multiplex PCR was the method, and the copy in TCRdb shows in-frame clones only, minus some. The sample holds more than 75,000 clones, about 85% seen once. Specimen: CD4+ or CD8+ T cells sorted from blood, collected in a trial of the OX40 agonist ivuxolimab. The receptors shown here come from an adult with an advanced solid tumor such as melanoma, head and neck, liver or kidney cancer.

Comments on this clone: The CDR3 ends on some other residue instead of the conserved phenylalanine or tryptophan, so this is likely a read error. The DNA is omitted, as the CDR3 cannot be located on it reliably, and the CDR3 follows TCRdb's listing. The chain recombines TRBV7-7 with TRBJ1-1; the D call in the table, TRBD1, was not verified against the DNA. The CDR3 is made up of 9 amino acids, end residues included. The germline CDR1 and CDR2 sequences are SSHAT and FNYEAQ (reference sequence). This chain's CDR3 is CASSHRAPH.

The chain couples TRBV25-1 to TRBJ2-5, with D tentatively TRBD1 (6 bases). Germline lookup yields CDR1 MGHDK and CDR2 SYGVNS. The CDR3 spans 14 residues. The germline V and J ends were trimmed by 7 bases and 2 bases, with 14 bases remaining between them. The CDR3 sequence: CASTRPDSQETQYF. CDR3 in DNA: TGTGCCAGCACCCGACCGGACAGTCAAGAGACCCAGTACTTC.

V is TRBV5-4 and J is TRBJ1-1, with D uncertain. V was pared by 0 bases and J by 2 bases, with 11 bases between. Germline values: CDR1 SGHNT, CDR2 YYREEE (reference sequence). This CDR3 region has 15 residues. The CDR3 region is CASSLAEVANTEAFF. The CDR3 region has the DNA TGTGCCAGCAGCTTGGCCGAGGTAGCAAACACTGAAGCTTTCTTT.

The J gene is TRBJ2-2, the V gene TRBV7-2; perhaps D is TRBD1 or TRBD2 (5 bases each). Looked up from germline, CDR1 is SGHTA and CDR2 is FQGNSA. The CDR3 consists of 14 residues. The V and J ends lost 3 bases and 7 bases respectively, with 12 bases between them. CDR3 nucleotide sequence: TGTGCCAGCAGCTTTCCTGGGGGTGGCGGGGAGCTGTTTTTT. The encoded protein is CASSFPGGGGELFF.

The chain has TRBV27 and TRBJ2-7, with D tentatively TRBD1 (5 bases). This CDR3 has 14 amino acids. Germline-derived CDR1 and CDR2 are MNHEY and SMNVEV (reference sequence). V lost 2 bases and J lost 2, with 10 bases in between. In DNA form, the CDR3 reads TGTGCCAGCAGTTTAAAATCACAGGCCTACGAGCAGTACTTC. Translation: CASSLKSQAYEQYF.

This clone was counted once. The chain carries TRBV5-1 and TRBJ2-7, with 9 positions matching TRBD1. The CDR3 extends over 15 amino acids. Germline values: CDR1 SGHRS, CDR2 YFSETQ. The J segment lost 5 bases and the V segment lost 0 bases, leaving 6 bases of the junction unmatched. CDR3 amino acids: CASSLGDRDRDEQYF. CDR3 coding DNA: TGCGCCAGCAGCTTGGGGGACAGGGATCGAGACGAGCAGTACTTC.

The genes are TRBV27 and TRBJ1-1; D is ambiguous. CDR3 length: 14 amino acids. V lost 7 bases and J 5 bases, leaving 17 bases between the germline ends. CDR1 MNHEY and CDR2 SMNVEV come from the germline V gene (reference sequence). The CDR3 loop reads CASNSMGPGTEAFF. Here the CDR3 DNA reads TGTGCCAGCAATTCCATGGGCCCGGGTACTGAAGCTTTCTTT.

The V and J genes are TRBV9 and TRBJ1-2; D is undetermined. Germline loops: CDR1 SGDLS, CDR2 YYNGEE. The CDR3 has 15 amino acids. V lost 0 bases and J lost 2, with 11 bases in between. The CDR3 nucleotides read TGTGCCAGCAGCGTAGCCCCGGCCTGGAACTATGGCTACACCTTC. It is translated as CASSVAPAWNYGYTF.

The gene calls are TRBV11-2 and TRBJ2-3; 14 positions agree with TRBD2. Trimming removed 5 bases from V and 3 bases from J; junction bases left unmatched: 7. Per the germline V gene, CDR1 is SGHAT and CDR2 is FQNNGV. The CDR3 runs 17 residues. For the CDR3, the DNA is TGTGCCAGCAGCGCAACCGGGACTAGCGGGGGTACAGATACGCAGTATTTT. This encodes CASSATGTSGGTDTQYF.

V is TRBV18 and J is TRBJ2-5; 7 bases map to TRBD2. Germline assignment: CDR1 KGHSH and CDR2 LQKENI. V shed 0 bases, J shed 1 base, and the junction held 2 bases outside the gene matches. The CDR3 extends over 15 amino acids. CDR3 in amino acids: CASSPPGGVQETQYF. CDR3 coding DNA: TGTGCCAGCTCACCACCGGGGGGGGTCCAAGAGACCCAGTACTTC.

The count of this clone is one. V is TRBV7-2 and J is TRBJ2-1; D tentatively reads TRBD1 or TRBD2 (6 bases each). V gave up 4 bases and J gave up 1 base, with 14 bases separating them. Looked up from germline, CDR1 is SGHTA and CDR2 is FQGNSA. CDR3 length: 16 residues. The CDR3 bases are TGTGCCAGCAGCTCACAGGGACTGGCATCCTACAATGAGCAGTTCTTC. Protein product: CASSSQGLASYNEQFF.

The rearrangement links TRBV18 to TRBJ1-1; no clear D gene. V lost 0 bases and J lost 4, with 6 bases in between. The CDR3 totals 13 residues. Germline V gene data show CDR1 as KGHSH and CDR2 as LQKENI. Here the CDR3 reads CASSPPVTTEAFF. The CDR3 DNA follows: TGTGCCAGCTCACCACCGGTAACCACTGAAGCTTTCTTT.